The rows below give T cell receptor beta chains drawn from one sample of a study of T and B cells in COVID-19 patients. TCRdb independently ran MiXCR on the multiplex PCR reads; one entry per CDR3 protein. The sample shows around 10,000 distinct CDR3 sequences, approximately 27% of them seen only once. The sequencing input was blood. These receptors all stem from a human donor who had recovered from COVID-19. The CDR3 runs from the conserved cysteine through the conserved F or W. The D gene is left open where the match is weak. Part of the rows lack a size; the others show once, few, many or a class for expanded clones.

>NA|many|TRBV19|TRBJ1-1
TGTGCCAGTAGTCGGAACGGACAGTTGAACACTGAAGCTTTCTTT
CASSRNGQLNTEAFF
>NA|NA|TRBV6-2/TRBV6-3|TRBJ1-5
TGTGCCAGCAGTGGTCGGACAAGTACTTTCTGGCCCCAGCATTTT
CASSGRTSTFWPQHF
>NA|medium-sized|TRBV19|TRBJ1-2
TGTGCCAGTAGTCCGACAGGTGAGCTTTATGGCTACACCTTC
CASSPTGELYGYTF
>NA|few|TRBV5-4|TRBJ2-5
TGTGCCAGCAGAAATCGGGCTGCCCTCCGAGAGACCCAGTACTTC
CASRNRAALRETQYF
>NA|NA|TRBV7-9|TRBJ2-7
TGTGCCAGCAGCTTAGAGGGGACGGCAGGAAACGAGCAGTACTTC
CASSLEGTAGNEQYF
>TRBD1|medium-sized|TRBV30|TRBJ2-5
TGTGCCTGGAACCAAGGGACAGCCCAAGAGACCCAGTACTTC
CAWNQGTAQETQYF
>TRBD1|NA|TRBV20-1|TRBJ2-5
TGCAGTGTGAGACAGGGGGCCCGAGAGACCCAGTACTTC
CSVRQGARETQYF
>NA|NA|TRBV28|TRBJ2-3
TGTGCCAGCAGGGAGTACAGACGGTCCGTTAGCACAGATACGCAGTATTTT
CASREYRRSVSTDTQYF
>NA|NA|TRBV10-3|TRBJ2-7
TGTGCCAGCGGACGAGACTTCTACGAGCAGTACTTC
CASGRDFYEQYF
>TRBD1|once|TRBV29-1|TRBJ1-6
TGCAGCGTTAGAGCCGGGACAGGGACGGATTCACCCCTCCACTTT
CSVRAGTGTDSPLHF
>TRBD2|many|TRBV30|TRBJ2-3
TGTGCCTGGAGCAGCGGGAGGATGAGAGGCGGCACAGATACGCAGTATTTT
CAWSSGRMRGGTDTQYF
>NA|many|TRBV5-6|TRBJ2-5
TGTGCCAGCAGCTCCCGGGGAGGGGGAGTTGTTGAGACCCAGTACTTC
CASSSRGGGVVETQYF
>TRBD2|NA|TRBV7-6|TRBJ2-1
TGTGCCAGCAGCTCCTCCTTCAGCGGGGGTATCTATGAGCAGTTCTTC
CASSSSFSGGIYEQFF
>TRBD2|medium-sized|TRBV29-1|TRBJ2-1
TGCAGCGGGGACCGGGGGGAAGAGCAGTTCTTC
CSGDRGEEQFF
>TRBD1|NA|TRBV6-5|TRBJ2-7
TGTGCCAGCAGAACCGGGACAGGGGAGAGCGAGCAGTACTTC
CASRTGTGESEQYF
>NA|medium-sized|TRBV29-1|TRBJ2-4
TGCAGCTCAGGGTTTGGGGACATTCAGTACTTC
CSSGFGDIQYF
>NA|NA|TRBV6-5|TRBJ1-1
TGTGCCAGCAGCCTACCAGGTGGTATTCCCACTGAAGCTTTCTTT
CASSLPGGIPTEAFF
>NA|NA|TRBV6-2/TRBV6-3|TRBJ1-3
TGTGCCAGCAGTTACGGGGGAAACACCATATATTTT
CASSYGGNTIYF
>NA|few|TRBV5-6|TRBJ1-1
TGTGCCAGCAGCTATGGCACTGAAGCTTTCTTT
CASSYGTEAFF
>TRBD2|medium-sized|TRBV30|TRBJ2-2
TGTGCCAGCGGGGGTGCCGGGGAGCTGTTTTTT
CASGGAGELFF
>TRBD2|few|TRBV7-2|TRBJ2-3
TGTGCCAGCAGCTTAACTAGCGGGGGGTTGGCAGATACGCAGTATTTT
CASSLTSGGLADTQYF
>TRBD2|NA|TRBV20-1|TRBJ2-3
TGCAGTGCTAGAGGGCGGGGGGATACGCAGTATTTT
CSARGRGDTQYF
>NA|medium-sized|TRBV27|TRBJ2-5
TGTGCCAGCAGGCGGCATCCGGCGGAAGAGACCCAGTACTTC
CASRRHPAEETQYF
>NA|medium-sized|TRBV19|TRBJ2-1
TGTGCCAGTAGTACCACGGGACCAGCAAATGAGCAGTTCTTC
CASSTTGPANEQFF
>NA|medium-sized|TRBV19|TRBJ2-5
TGTGCCAGTAGTATAGGTACTAGCCCGGAGACCCAGTACTTC
CASSIGTSPETQYF
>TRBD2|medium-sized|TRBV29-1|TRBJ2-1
TGCAGCATAGCGGGGGGCAGCTCCTACAATGAGCAGTTCTTC
CSIAGGSSYNEQFF
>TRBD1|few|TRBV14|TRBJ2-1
TGTGCCAGCAGCGCCCGGGACAGGGGTTACACCAATGAGCAGTTCTTC
CASSARDRGYTNEQFF
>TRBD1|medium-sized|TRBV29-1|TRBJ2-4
TGCAGCGTGGTCGGACAGGGACCAGCCATCCAGTCTGCCAAAAACATTCAGTACTTC
CSVVGQGPAIQSAKNIQYF
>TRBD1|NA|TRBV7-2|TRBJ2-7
TGTGCCAGCAGCTTCGGTGGGGCAGGGGGCGCGTACGAGCAGTACTTC
CASSFGGAGGAYEQYF
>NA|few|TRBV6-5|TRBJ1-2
TGTGCCAGCAGGGACAGTTTATATGGCTACACCTTC
CASRDSLYGYTF
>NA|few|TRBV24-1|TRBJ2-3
TGTGCCACCAGTGAGGGCGGACGGCGATTGACAGATACGCAGTATTTT
CATSEGGRRLTDTQYF
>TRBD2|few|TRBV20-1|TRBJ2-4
TGCAGTGCTAGAGATCATAGCGGGGACGCGGGGCTTATTCAGTACTTC
CSARDHSGDAGLIQYF
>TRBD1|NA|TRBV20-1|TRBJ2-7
TGCAGTGCTCAGGGACAGGGATCCTACGAGCAGTACTTC
CSAQGQGSYEQYF
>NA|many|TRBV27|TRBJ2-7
TGTGCCAGCAGTCGGAGAGTGGGCAGCATCGAGCAGTACTTC
CASSRRVGSIEQYF
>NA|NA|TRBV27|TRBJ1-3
TGTGCCAGCAGGCCCCAAGTGGCGGGCACCATATATTTT
CASRPQVAGTIYF
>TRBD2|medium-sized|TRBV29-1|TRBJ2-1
TGCAGCGTTGATTACAGCGGGAGGAGCAATGAGCAGTTCTTC
CSVDYSGRSNEQFF
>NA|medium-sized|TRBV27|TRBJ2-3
TGTGCCAGCAGTCCCCTTAAGAGTAGCACAGATACGCAGTATTTT
CASSPLKSSTDTQYF
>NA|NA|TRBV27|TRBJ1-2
TGTGCCAGCCGCGGGGTAAAACAGACGTTGATGGAGTATTATGGCTACACCTTC
CASRGVKQTLMEYYGYTF
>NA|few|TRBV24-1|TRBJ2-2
TGTGCCACCAGTGGACTGGGAACAGGAACCGGCAGGACCGGGGAGCTGTTTTTT
CATSGLGTGTGRTGELFF
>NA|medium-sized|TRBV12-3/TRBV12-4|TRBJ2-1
TGTGCCAGCAGTTTAGGAGATGAGCAGTTCTTC
CASSLGDEQFF
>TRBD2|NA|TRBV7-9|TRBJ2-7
TGTGCCAGCAGCTTTAGCGGGGTGGACTACGAGCAGTACTTC
CASSFSGVDYEQYF